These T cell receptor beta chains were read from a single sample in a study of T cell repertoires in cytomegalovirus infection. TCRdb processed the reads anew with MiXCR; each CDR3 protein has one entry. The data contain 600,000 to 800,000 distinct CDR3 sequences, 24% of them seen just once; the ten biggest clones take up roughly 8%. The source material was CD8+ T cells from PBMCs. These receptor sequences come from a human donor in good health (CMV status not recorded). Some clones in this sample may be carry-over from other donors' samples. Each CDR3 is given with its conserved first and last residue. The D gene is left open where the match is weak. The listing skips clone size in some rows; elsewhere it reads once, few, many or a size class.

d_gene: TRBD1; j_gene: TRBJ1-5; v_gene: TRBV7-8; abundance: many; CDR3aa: CASSSPDRNNQPQHF; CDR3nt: TGTGCCAGCAGCTCCCCGGACAGGAACAATCAGCCCCAGCATTTT
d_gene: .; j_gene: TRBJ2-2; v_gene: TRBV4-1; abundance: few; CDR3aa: CASSRTVITGELFF; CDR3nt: TGCGCCAGCAGCCGGACAGTAATCACCGGGGAGCTGTTTTTT
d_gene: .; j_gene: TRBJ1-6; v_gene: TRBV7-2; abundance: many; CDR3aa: CASSSLASSYNSPLHF; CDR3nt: TGTGCCAGCAGCTCACTAGCCTCCTCCTATAATTCACCCCTCCACTTT
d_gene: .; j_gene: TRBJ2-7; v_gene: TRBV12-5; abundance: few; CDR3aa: CASGLVPGEQYF; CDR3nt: TGTGCTAGTGGTTTGGTACCAGGCGAGCAGTACTTC
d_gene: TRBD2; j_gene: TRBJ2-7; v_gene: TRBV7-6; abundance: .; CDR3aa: CASSSTSGGPTFYEQYF; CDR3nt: TGTGCCAGCAGCTCCACCAGCGGGGGGCCTACCTTCTACGAGCAGTACTTC
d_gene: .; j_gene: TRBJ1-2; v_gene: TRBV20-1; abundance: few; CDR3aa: CSARGQTRVYGYTF; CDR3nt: TGCAGTGCTAGAGGACAAACGAGGGTATATGGCTACACCTTC
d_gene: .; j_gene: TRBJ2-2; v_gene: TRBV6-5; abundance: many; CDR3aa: CASSYGTGTTGELFF; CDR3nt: TGTGCCAGCAGTTACGGTACAGGGACCACCGGGGAGCTGTTTTTT
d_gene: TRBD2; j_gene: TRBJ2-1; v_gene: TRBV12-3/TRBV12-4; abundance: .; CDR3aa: CASSLAGTSGGPSYNEQFF; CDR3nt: TGTGCCAGCAGTTTAGCCGGGACTAGCGGGGGCCCCTCCTACAATGAGCAGTTCTTC
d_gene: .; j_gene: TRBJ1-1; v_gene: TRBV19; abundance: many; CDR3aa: CASSMEGNTEAFF; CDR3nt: TGTGCCAGTAGTATGGAGGGGAACACTGAAGCTTTCTTT
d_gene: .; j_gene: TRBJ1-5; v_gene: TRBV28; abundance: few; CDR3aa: CASLDQGNQPQHF; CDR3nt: TGTGCCAGCCTTGACCAGGGGAATCAGCCCCAGCATTTT
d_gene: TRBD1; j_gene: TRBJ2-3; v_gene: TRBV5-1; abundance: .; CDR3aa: CASSRGQGGSTDTQYF; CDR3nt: TGCGCCAGCAGCCGAGGACAGGGAGGCAGCACAGATACGCAGTATTTT
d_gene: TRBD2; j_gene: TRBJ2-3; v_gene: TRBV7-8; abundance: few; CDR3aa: CASSPPTSATDTQYF; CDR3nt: TGTGCCAGCAGCCCGCCAACTAGCGCCACAGATACGCAGTATTTT
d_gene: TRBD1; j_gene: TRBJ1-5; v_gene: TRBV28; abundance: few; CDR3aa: CASSLDRDGDSNQPQHF; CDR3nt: TGTGCCAGCAGTCTTGACAGGGATGGGGATAGCAATCAGCCCCAGCATTTT
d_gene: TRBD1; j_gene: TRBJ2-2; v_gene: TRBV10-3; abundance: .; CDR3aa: CTIRTGGTGELFF; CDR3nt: TGTACCATCCGAACAGGGGGAACCGGGGAGCTGTTTTTT
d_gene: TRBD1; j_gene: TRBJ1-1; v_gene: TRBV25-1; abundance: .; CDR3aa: CASTLDRADITEAFF; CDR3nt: TGTGCCAGCACCTTAGACAGGGCCGATATCACTGAAGCTTTCTTT
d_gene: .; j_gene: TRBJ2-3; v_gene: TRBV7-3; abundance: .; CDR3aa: CASSLNLGTDTQYF; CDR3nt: TGTGCCAGCAGCTTAAACCTTGGCACAGATACGCAGTATTTT
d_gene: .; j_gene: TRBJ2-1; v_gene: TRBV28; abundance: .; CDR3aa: CASSPDLNPYNEQFF; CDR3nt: TGTGCCAGCAGCCCTGACCTTAACCCCTACAATGAGCAGTTCTTC
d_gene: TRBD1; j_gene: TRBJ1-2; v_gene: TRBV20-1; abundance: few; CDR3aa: CSAVGTAVNDGYTF; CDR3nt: TGCAGTGCGGTTGGGACAGCCGTTAATGATGGCTACACCTTC
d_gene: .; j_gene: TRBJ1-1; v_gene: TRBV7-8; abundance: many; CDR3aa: CASSHETLDTEAFF; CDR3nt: TGTGCCAGCAGCCACGAAACTCTGGACACTGAAGCTTTCTTT
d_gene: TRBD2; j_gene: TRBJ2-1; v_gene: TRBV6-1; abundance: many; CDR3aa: CASHPESRAGLSYNEQFF; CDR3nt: TGTGCCAGCCACCCAGAAAGTCGAGCGGGACTATCCTACAATGAGCAGTTCTTC
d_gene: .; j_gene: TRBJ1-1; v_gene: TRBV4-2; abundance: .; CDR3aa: CASSQGGSTGTEAFF; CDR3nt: TGTGCCAGCAGCCAAGGGGGGTCGACAGGAACTGAAGCTTTCTTT